The 32 T cell receptor beta chains below all came from one sample that was sequenced in a study of cytomegalovirus exposure and HLA in healthy donors. Profiled with immunoSEQ multiplex PCR; TCRdb holds only in-frame clones, not every one. The sample includes 120,000 to 150,000 clones, about 90% of them seen just once. Sequenced material: PBMCs. These receptor sequences come from a woman aged 18-35 years in good health and CMV-seropositive.

This clone was seen once. The chain combines TRBV28 with TRBJ2-2, with 13 bases that match TRBD2. The CDR3 runs 20 residues. V lost 7 bases and J lost 2; bases outside the gene matches: 16. Germline CDR1 is MDHEN and CDR2 is SYDVKM. CDR3 in DNA: TGTGCCAGCAAGCGTCGGGCCCCCGGACTAGCGGGGGTAAACACCGGGGAGCTGTTTTTT. As protein: CASKRRAPGLAGVNTGELFF.

V is TRBV28 and J is TRBJ2-3, with D perhaps matching TRBD2 (6 bases). Deletions cut 1 base from V and 3 bases from J, with 11 bases between. The CDR3 covers 15 residues. Germline CDR1 reads MDHEN; CDR2 reads SYDVKM. The CDR3 DNA follows: TGTGCCAGCAGTTTATCCGGGAGTGGGACAGATACGCAGTATTTT. Its translation is CASSLSGSGTDTQYF.

The V gene is TRBV5-5, the J gene TRBJ2-7; maybe TRBD1 (5 bases). The length of the CDR3 is 13 residues. Germline V lookup: CDR1 SGHKS, CDR2 YYEKEE (reference sequence). With 2 bases removed from V and 7 bases from J, the gap between germline ends came to 13 bases. The CDR3 bases are TGTGCCAGCAGCTTCGGCAGGGCCGGTGAGCAGTACTTC. This translates into CASSFGRAGEQYF.

V gene TRBV9 combines with J gene TRBJ2-3, with 9 bases fitting TRBD2. Trimming cost V 0 bases and J 3 bases; bases outside gene matches: 8. Germline assignment: CDR1 SGDLS and CDR2 YYNGEE. CDR3 length: 17 amino acids. CDR3 nucleotides: TGTGCCAGCAGCGTAGAAGGGGGACTAGCCCGTACAGATACGCAGTATTTT. This gives the protein CASSVEGGLARTDTQYF.

Worth noting for this clone: The same CDR3 is also encoded by other DNA sequences in this sample. The V gene is TRBV7-9, the J gene TRBJ2-7, with D possibly being TRBD2 (6 bases). The CDR3 runs 13 residues. V was cut by 3 bases and J by 2 bases, with 8 bases left in between. Germline V gene data show CDR1 as SEHNR and CDR2 as FQNEAQ (reference sequence). CDR3 in DNA: TGTGCCAGCAGCTTGGGACTCGCCTACGAGCAGTACTTC. It yields the protein CASSLGLAYEQYF.

The rearrangement links TRBV19 to TRBJ2-1; D gene uncertain. V gave up 3 bases and J gave up 7 bases, with 10 bases separating them. CDR3 length: 13 amino acids. Germline CDR1 and CDR2: LNHDA and SQIVND (reference sequence). The CDR3 coding sequence is TGTGCCAGTAGTATTATACCGGGTAATGAGCAGTTCTTC. Residues: CASSIIPGNEQFF. Based on the CDR3 plus reference TRBV19 and TRBJ2-1, the full variable domain is DGGITQSPKYLFRKEGQNVTLSCEQNLNHDAMYWYRQDPGQGLRLIYYSQIVNDFQKGDIAEGYSVSREKKESFPLTVTSAQKNPTAFYLCASSIIPGNEQFFGPGTRLTVL.

This clone was picked up a small number of times. The rearrangement links TRBV7-8 to TRBJ2-2, with D perhaps TRBD2 (6 bases). CDR1 SGHVS and CDR2 FQNEAQ come from the germline V gene. The CDR3 is made up of 15 amino acids. V lost 5 bases, J lost 0 bases, and 10 bases lay in between. The CDR3 DNA sequence: TGTGCCAGCAGCCATAGCGGTGCGAACACCGGGGAGCTGTTTTTT. Translated: CASSHSGANTGELFF. The complete variable domain, with remaining parts taken from reference TRBV7-8 and TRBJ2-2, reads GAGVSQSPRYKVAKRGQDVALRCDPISGHVSLFWYQQALGQGPEFLTYFQNEAQLDKSGLPSDRFFAERPEGSVSTLKIQRTQQEDSAVYLCASSHSGANTGELFFGEGSRLTVL.

The J gene is TRBJ1-1, the V gene TRBV6-6; TRBD1 is a possible D gene (5 bases). The germline V gene has CDR1 MNHNY and CDR2 SVGAGI (reference sequence). The ends were cut back, 0 bases at V and 5 bases at J, with 13 bases in the middle. The CDR3 totals 15 residues. DNA for the CDR3: TGTGCCAGCAGTTACTCTGTGCAGGGAGGGACTGAAGCTTTCTTT. The encoded protein is CASSYSVQGGTEAFF.

The CDR3 nucleotides read TGTGCCAGCAGCGTATTTGTGGGGGAGGCGGACGGCTACACCTTC. Its translation: CASSVFVGEADGYTF. This sequence joins TRBV9 and TRBJ1-2; tentative D call: TRBD1 (5 bases). The CDR3 length is 15 residues. Trimming pared 1 base from V and 8 bases from J, leaving 18 bases between. The germline gives CDR1 SGDLS, CDR2 YYNGEE.

This chain links TRBV6-6 with TRBJ2-1; TRBD2 matches at 7 bases. In germline, CDR1 is MNHNY, CDR2 SVGAGI (reference sequence). V was pared by 1 base and J by 6 bases, with 6 bases of the junction left unmatched. The CDR3 sequence is 15 residues long. CDR3 protein: CASSYWTGGPNEQFF. The CDR3 bases are TGTGCCAGCAGTTACTGGACGGGGGGACCCAATGAGCAGTTCTTC.

The chain recombines TRBV7-9 with TRBJ2-1; 8 positions match TRBD1. This CDR3 contains 15 residues. Trimming cost V 2 bases and J 6 bases; bases outside gene matches: 6. In germline, CDR1 is SEHNR, CDR2 FQNEAQ (reference sequence). The CDR3 loop is CASSLQGAQFNEQFF. The CDR3 DNA is TGTGCCAGCAGCTTACAGGGGGCACAGTTCAATGAGCAGTTCTTC.

Only one count was recorded for this clone. The rearrangement joins TRBV19 to TRBJ2-2; 7 nucleotides match TRBD1. V was clipped by 3 bases and J by 5 bases; unmatched bases: 9. Looked up from germline, CDR1 is LNHDA and CDR2 is SQIVND (reference sequence). CDR3 length: 16 amino acids. The CDR3 reads CASSIIRDRPTGELFF. In DNA form, the CDR3 reads TGTGCCAGTAGTATCATCCGGGACAGACCTACCGGGGAGCTGTTTTTT.

The chain joins TRBV6-6 to TRBJ2-4, with D maybe TRBD1 (8 bases). Trimming cost V 2 bases and J 7 bases, with 15 bases left between them. Germline assignment: CDR1 MNHNY and CDR2 SVGAGI (reference sequence). The CDR3 spans 15 residues. This CDR3 reads CASSYPGQGGNIQYF. Here the CDR3 DNA reads TGTGCCAGCAGTTACCCCGGACAGGGAGGGAACATTCAGTACTTC.

V usage is TRBV10-3 and J usage is TRBJ2-1, with 8 bases identical to TRBD2. V lost 0 bases and J lost 7; bases outside the gene matches: 8. CDR1 and CDR2 from the germline V gene are ENHRY and SYGVKD. The CDR3 runs 16 residues. This CDR3 reads CAISESIGGGRNEQFF. In DNA, the CDR3 is TGTGCCATCAGTGAGTCGATCGGGGGGGGCCGAAATGAGCAGTTCTTC.

The chain is built from TRBV7-9 and TRBJ1-3; 8 nucleotides agree with TRBD1. The CDR3 extends over 16 amino acids. Germline V gene sequence: CDR1 SEHNR, CDR2 FQNEAQ (reference sequence). V lost 3 bases and J lost 3; bases outside the gene matches: 7. CDR3 DNA: TGTGCCAGCAGCTTCCGGACAGGGAGGGATGGAAACACCATATATTTT. Amino acids: CASSFRTGRDGNTIYF.

This rearrangement joins TRBV5-1 to TRBJ2-7; D is uncertain. Germline V gene sequence: CDR1 SGHRS, CDR2 YFSETQ. The CDR3 has 14 residues. V was pared by 4 bases and J by 1 base, with 12 bases between. CDR3 DNA: TGCGCCAGCAGCCTAGATTTGCGGTCCTACGAGCAGTACTTC. Translated: CASSLDLRSYEQYF.

This chain joins TRBV10-2 and TRBJ2-1, with 9 positions matching TRBD2. CDR1 and CDR2 from the germline V gene are WSHSY and SAAADI. With V trimmed by 6 bases and J by 4 bases, 4 bases remained unmatched. The CDR3 spans 14 residues. CDR3 sequence: CASRTSGPYNEQFF. The CDR3 DNA is TGCGCCAGCAGGACTAGCGGACCTTACAATGAGCAGTTCTTC.

For the CDR3, the DNA is TGTGCCAGCAGCTTGAACCGACAGGGGTCGAAGGACTCACCCCTCCACTTT. It yields the protein CASSLNRQGSKDSPLHF. The chain is built from TRBV11-2 and TRBJ1-6, with 8 bases identical to TRBD1. J lost 10 bases, V lost 3 bases, and 14 bases had no gene match. The CDR3 totals 17 residues. Germline lookup yields CDR1 SGHAT and CDR2 FQNNGV.

The J gene is TRBJ2-1, the V gene TRBV7-2; 9 bases align to TRBD2. Germline CDR1 is SGHTA and CDR2 is FQGNSA. This CDR3 is 16 amino acids long. After removal of 1 base from V and 0 bases from J, the junction contained 1 base not matched to a gene. The CDR3 bases are TGTGCCAGCAGCTTAGATAGCGGGGGCTCCTACAATGAGCAGTTCTTC. Residues: CASSLDSGGSYNEQFF.

The chain is built from TRBV5-1 and TRBJ1-1; 7 positions match TRBD1. V lost 3 bases to trimming and J lost 6 bases; unmatched junction nucleotides: 5. There are 13 residues in the CDR3. CDR1 and CDR2 from the germline V gene are SGHRS and YFSETQ. CDR3 loop: CASSSTGYPEAFF. The CDR3 nucleotides are TGCGCCAGCAGCTCGACAGGGTATCCTGAAGCTTTCTTT. The whole variable domain, remainder taken from reference TRBV5-1 and TRBJ1-1, is KAGVTQTPRYLIKTRGQQVTLSCSPISGHRSVSWYQQTPGQGLQFLFEYFSETQRNKGNFPGRFSGRQFSNSRSEMNVSTLELGDSALYLCASSSTGYPEAFFGQGTRLTVV.

V and J are TRBV5-1 and TRBJ2-7; the match to TRBD1 covers 10 bases. The CDR3 covers 15 residues. J was trimmed by 2 bases and V by 4 bases; bases with no gene match: 6. The V gene's germline CDR1 is SGHRS and CDR2 YFSETQ. CDR3 protein: CASSGGGTGAYEQYF. CDR3 bases: TGCGCCAGCAGCGGGGGCGGGACAGGGGCCTACGAGCAGTACTTC.

The chain combines TRBV28 with TRBJ1-6; TRBD1 matches 9 bases. V dropped 8 bases and J dropped 9; count of bases not matched to a gene: 8. The germline CDR1 and CDR2 sequences are MDHEN and SYDVKM. The CDR3 length is 14 residues. The chain's CDR3 is CASVVPGQGSPLHF. For the CDR3, the DNA is TGTGCCAGCGTCGTCCCGGGACAGGGTTCACCCCTCCACTTT.

The rearrangement links TRBV25-1 to TRBJ1-1; 9 positions agree with TRBD1. The CDR3 spans 18 residues. Germline CDR1 is MGHDK and CDR2 is SYGVNS. V lost 6 bases, J lost 3 bases, and 17 bases stayed unmatched. The chain's CDR3 is CASSPPGQGLSLDTEAFF. The DNA of the CDR3 is TGTGCCAGCAGCCCTCCGGGACAGGGACTTTCATTGGACACTGAAGCTTTCTTT.

This sequence joins TRBV10-3 and TRBJ1-5, with unresolved D. The CDR3 totals 17 residues. Trimming removed 0 bases at V and 0 bases at J, with 12 bases between. Germline CDR1 and CDR2: ENHRY and SYGVKD. In DNA, the CDR3 is TGTGCCATCAGTGAGTCGGTGGCCGATTATAGCAATCAGCCCCAGCATTTT. Amino acids: CAISESVADYSNQPQHF.

The chain carries TRBV7-9 and TRBJ2-7; 7 positions match TRBD1. Per the germline V gene, CDR1 is SEHNR and CDR2 is FQNEAQ (reference sequence). The CDR3 runs 14 residues. V lost 5 bases, J lost 2 bases, and 6 bases stayed unmatched. In DNA, the CDR3 is TGTGCCAGCAGCCCGACAGGGATCCCCTACGAGCAGTACTTC. Translating gives CASSPTGIPYEQYF.

The CDR3 protein is CASREGQTNQPQHF. CDR3 bases: TGTGCCAGCAGGGAGGGACAGACAAATCAGCCCCAGCATTTT. The chain combines TRBV28 with TRBJ1-5, with 7 positions matching TRBD1. This CDR3 has 14 amino acids. V shed 6 bases and J 4 bases; nucleotides not matched to a gene: 6. Per the germline V gene, CDR1 is MDHEN and CDR2 is SYDVKM.

This clone was found once. V and J are TRBV30 and TRBJ1-3; D uncertain. Deletions cut 0 bases from V and 0 bases from J, with 6 bases between. There are 14 residues in the CDR3. CDR1 and CDR2 (germline): GTSNPN, SVGIG (reference sequence). The CDR3: CAWSVTGSGNTIYF. Here the CDR3 DNA reads TGTGCCTGGAGTGTAACGGGCTCTGGAAACACCATATATTTT.

The J gene is TRBJ2-1, the V gene TRBV9; D is perhaps TRBD2 (7 bases). Per germline, CDR1 SGDLS and CDR2 YYNGEE. The length of the CDR3 is 16 residues. Trimming stripped 4 bases from V and 7 bases from J, with 21 bases between. CDR3 loop: CASSPLRGALGNEQFF. The DNA for the CDR3 is TGTGCCAGCAGCCCTTTACGGGGGGCGTTGGGAAATGAGCAGTTCTTC.

V usage is TRBV9 and J usage is TRBJ2-2; possibly TRBD1 for D (5 bases). The CDR3 consists of 13 residues. Germline V gene sequence: CDR1 SGDLS, CDR2 YYNGEE. Trimming stripped 6 bases from V and 2 bases from J, with 8 bases between. CDR3: CASTGHNTGELFF. CDR3 coding DNA: TGTGCCAGCACAGGACACAACACCGGGGAGCTGTTTTTT.

The chain has TRBV28 and TRBJ1-6; 8 positions agree with TRBD1. CDR1 and CDR2 (germline): MDHEN, SYDVKM. The CDR3 loop spans 12 amino acids. The V and J ends lost 10 bases and 11 bases, in that order; junction bases with no gene match: 7. CDR3 amino acids: CATWDRPAPLHF. Here the CDR3 DNA reads TGTGCCACCTGGGACAGGCCGGCACCCCTCCACTTT.

This rearrangement joins TRBV5-4 to TRBJ1-6; TRBD1 might be the D (6 bases). CDR1 is SGHNT, CDR2 YYREEE, per germline (reference sequence). V lost 2 bases and J 8 bases, leaving 11 bases between the germline ends. The CDR3 extends over 14 amino acids. The CDR3 spells CASSFEGGDSPLHF. The CDR3 DNA follows: TGTGCCAGCAGCTTCGAGGGGGGGGATTCACCCCTCCACTTT.

The chain has TRBV7-2 and TRBJ1-6, with D perhaps TRBD1 (5 bases). V was pared by 1 base and J by 9 bases, with 7 bases between. The CDR3 has 13 amino acids. Germline values: CDR1 SGHTA, CDR2 FQGNSA. This CDR3 is CASSLGRASPLHF. CDR3 DNA: TGTGCCAGCAGCTTAGGCAGGGCTTCACCCCTCCACTTT.